This T cell receptor (beta chain) was captured by sequencing in a study of T-cell reconstitution after alpha-beta-depleted transplantation in children. This clonotype was observed a handful of times. For TCRbeta, the library was prepared with unique molecular identifiers. TCRdb analysed the PCR reads with MiXCR anew, one entry per CDR3 protein. The table shows hundreds of thousands of distinct CDR3 sequences, with roughly 14% occurring only once. This receptor was taken from a girl aged 2 to 9 with congenital amegakaryocytic thrombocytopenia, due to receive a stem cell transplant. The sample in question was PBMCs, obtained before TCRalphabeta/CD19-depleted stem cell transplant.

The CDR3 here is CSARWGQGREQYF. For the CDR3, the DNA is TGCAGTGCTAGATGGGGACAGGGTAGGGAGCAGTACTTC. This sequence joins TRBV20-1 and TRBJ2-7; 9 nucleotides match TRBD1. The CDR3 length is 13 residues. The germline V gene encodes CDR1 DFQATT and CDR2 SNEGSKA (reference sequence). Losses at the gene ends were 2 bases for V and 7 bases for J; bases not matched to a gene: 6.